The entry below gives a single TCR beta chain sequence along with its context. Per the germline V gene, CDR1 is LGHDT and CDR2 is YNNKEL (reference sequence). CDR3 length: 16 amino acids. J gave up 5 bases and V 4 bases, and 12 bases lay outside the gene matches. The sample originates from a study of blood T cell repertoires in COVID-19. Study overall: Samples came from the United States, Italy and Spain, spanning acute and convalescent COVID-19.

In the original analysis: Reference gene primers were amplified, and this amplification served to estimate nucleated cell counts. TCRdb's copy holds only in-frame clones and misses some; the assay was immunoSEQ multiplex PCR. V and J calls and clone size are as listed in that table; D and trimming were resolved from the DNA. Of fewer than 65,000 clones listed, 80% to 90% were seen once; the top ten hold approximately 7%. This TCR came from a man between 60 and 75 years old with acute or convalescent COVID-19. The specimen sequenced was peripheral blood. The V gene is TRBV3-1 (or the pseudogene TRBV3-2), the J gene TRBJ2-3; 7 positions match TRBD1. In nucleotides, the CDR3 is TGTGCCAGCAGCCTTTCGACAGGGTCTCCGAAAGATACGCAGTATTTT. As protein: CASSLSTGSPKDTQYF.